The sample holds one count of the clone carrying this T cell receptor beta chain. Antigen specificity is unknown. Lesional scalp punch biopsies and peripheral blood were collected from alopecia areata patients. The data are from a study of CD8+ T cells in alopecia areata. Whole-study results and caveats: An increase in clonality over normal scalp was evident in lesional scalp, especially alopecia totalis/universalis.

Germline V gene lookup returns CDR1 MNHEY and CDR2 SVGAGI. The CDR3 is 14 amino acids. V was cut by 6 bases and J by 1 base, with 10 bases left in between. RNA extraction was followed by reverse transcription into cDNA, which acted as the sequencing template. Only in-frame clones appear in the TCRdb table, and some are missing; sequencing was by immunoSEQ multiplex PCR. The sample shows around 250,000 clones, around two thirds of them seen only once. The origin of this receptor is a human donor with alopecia areata. The V gene is TRBV6-5, the J gene TRBJ1-3; D not certain. Sequenced here: CD4+ T cells sorted from blood, sampled at week 0. CDR3 protein: CASRSPGSGNTIYF. CDR3 sequence (DNA): TGTGCCAGCAGATCCCCGGGGTCTGGAAACACCATATATTTT.